The rows below give T cell receptor beta chains drawn from one sample of a study of shared clonotypes between healthy human individuals. Assay used: immunoSEQ multiplex PCR; TCRdb lists only in-frame clones, some missing. This sample has roughly 770,000 clones, with 90% to 98% found just once. Sequenced: naive CD8+ T cells sorted from blood. The receptors derive from a man aged 30 to 39 in good health. The CDR3 runs from the conserved cysteine through the conserved F or W. Each record gives: CDR3 length, V gene, J gene, CDR3 protein.

16	TRBV25-1	TRBJ2-1	CASSSLTGQSYNEQFF
15	TRBV5-1	TRBJ1-1	CASSSIGTGAPEAFF
14	TRBV27	TRBJ1-5	CASSPTGLNQPQHF
15	TRBV4-1	TRBJ2-5	CASSQDQGKSETQYF
14	TRBV6-5	TRBJ1-5	CASSYSQGDQPQHF
15	TRBV4-1	TRBJ1-1	CASSHEQGASTEAFF
12	TRBV30	TRBJ2-7	CAWNAGSYEQYF
12	TRBV29-1	TRBJ2-7	CSGREDPHEQYF
15	TRBV4-1	TRBJ1-1	CASSQGTGGFTEAFF
16	TRBV23-1	TRBJ1-2	CASSHVRKEPRYGYTF
12	TRBV28	TRBJ2-1	CATQGNYNEQFF
15	TRBV27	TRBJ2-7	CASSRGPPFSYEQYF
14	TRBV7-2	TRBJ2-7	CASSLSGTVYEQYF
16	TRBV10-1	TRBJ2-1	CASSYVRDRGLDEQFF
17	TRBV7-6	TRBJ2-1	CASSLVQVLSPYNEQFF
14	TRBV15	TRBJ2-2	CATEGFYNTGELFF
16	TRBV25-1	TRBJ2-6	CASSARTDSGANVLTF
14	TRBV5-6	TRBJ2-7	CASSPGGRVHEQYF
8	TRBV28	TRBJ2-7	CASYEQYF
15	TRBV7-9	TRBJ2-7	CASSPTSGTAYEQYF
14	TRBV11-2	TRBJ2-1	CASRLAGANNEQFF
13	TRBV5-6	TRBJ2-7	CASSFSGSYEQYF
15	TRBV6-1	TRBJ2-7	CASRGALAGGHEQYF
14	TRBV28	TRBJ1-4	CASSLRTGNEKLFF
12	TRBV9	TRBJ2-3	CASSVNRGEIDF
19	TRBV9	TRBJ2-2	CASSVGGSPRYGNTGELFF
11	TRBV5-4	TRBJ2-7	CASRRETEQYF
10	TRBV2	TRBJ2-5	CASSMVTQYF
15	TRBV29-1	TRBJ2-7	CSVVRWQGELYEQYF
14	TRBV29-1	TRBJ2-2	CSVVEAGRSGELFF
16	TRBV9	TRBJ2-7	CASSGRGDRGAREQYF
16	TRBV19	TRBJ2-7	CASSIAPRDGPYEQYF
11	TRBV7-7	TRBJ2-7	CASPEKHEQYF
13	TRBV6-1	TRBJ1-5	CASNLGGNQPQHF
13	TRBV7-8	TRBJ2-3	CASSLVPTDTQYF
14	TRBV6-6	TRBJ2-7	CASSQDRGGYEQYF
14	TRBV28	TRBJ1-1	CASSIRPGLTEAFF
15	TRBV7-9	TRBJ2-7	CASSPRGQGFYEQYF
15	TRBV7-9	TRBJ1-2	CASSVRDSGHDGYTF
16	TRBV6-6	TRBJ2-1	CASGLFPGLAGDEQFF
16	TRBV28	TRBJ1-5	CASSFLRQGSNQPQHF
15	TRBV27	TRBJ2-1	CASSSLGALNNEQFF
16	TRBV27	TRBJ2-1	CASSPPGTSGYNEQFF
12	TRBV18	TRBJ2-5	CASSPGDETQYF
15	TRBV5-4	TRBJ2-7	CASSSGQDDSYEQYF
11	TRBV18	TRBJ2-3	CASTLGDTQYF
11	TRBV10-3	TRBJ2-7	CAISEWDEQYF
12	TRBV5-1	TRBJ2-1	CASSQGYNEQFF
11	TRBV14	TRBJ1-1	CASSGSRGAFF
15	TRBV13	TRBJ2-1	CASSRTGQGNNEQFF
16	TRBV7-9	TRBJ2-7	CASSLSSGSHSYEQYF
13	TRBV29-1	TRBJ1-1	CSVLDRRETEAFF
14	TRBV6-1	TRBJ2-7	CASSEVGATYEQYF